This TCR beta chain derives from a study of T cell responses to AZD1222 COVID-19 vaccine. Overall study findings and caveats: It was only a handful of AZD1222 recipients who were seropositive at baseline. Increases in Spike-specific TCR breadth and depth were seen after two AZD1222 doses. Vaccine-associated CD4 TCRs ranged over spike, dominating at 160-218 and 743-854.

Concerning this clone itself: Its antigen remains unidentified.

V dropped 4 bases and J dropped 7; count of bases not matched to a gene: 7. Germline V gives CDR1 SGHVS, CDR2 FNYEAQ. The CDR3 is 15 amino acids. Repertoires were generated with immunoSEQ multiplex PCR, while TCRdb's copy carries only in-frame clones and drops some. The sample contains some 98,000 clones, about 88% of which appear only once. The chain couples TRBV7-6 to TRBJ1-4; 9 positions match TRBD1. The receptor comes from an adult in good health. The sequencing used peripheral blood, collected on day 0 of AZD1222 vaccination. The CDR3 loop is CASSSTGTGSEKLFF. The DNA of the CDR3 is TGTGCCAGCAGCTCGACTGGGACAGGGAGTGAAAAACTGTTTTTT. Together with reference TRBV7-6 and TRBJ1-4, the CDR3 gives the full variable domain: GAGVSQSPRYKVTKRGQDVALRCDPISGHVSLYWYRQALGQGPEFLTYFNYEAQQDKSGLPNDRFSAERPEGSISTLTIQRTEQRDSAMYRCASSSTGTGSEKLFFGSGTQLSVL.